This T cell receptor beta chain came from a study of beta chain features in type 1 diabetes. In the study overall: The study examined 107,917,701 sorted cells across all samples.

This CDR3 has 14 amino acids. Germline trimming cut 4 bases from V and 8 bases from J; bases unmatched to any gene: 9. Germline V gene data show CDR1 as SGHRS and CDR2 as YFSETQ. A word on this clone: The antigen is not known.

As every portion of the isolated RNA was reverse transcribed, the sequencing read expressed TCRB transcripts. Approximately 3.6 million reads were obtained on average from naive, central memory and regulatory T cell samples. Only in-frame clones appear in the TCRdb table, and some are missing; sequencing was by immunoSEQ multiplex PCR. Here the sample spans 600,000 to 750,000 clones, roughly 12% being singletons. Findings and limits, study-wide: Shorter TCRB CDR3s, moderately but significantly so, were found in Type 1 diabetes patients in all four CD4+ subsets.

Source material: naive CD4+ T cells from blood. The genes are TRBV5-1 and TRBJ1-2; TRBD1 matches 9 bases. This clonotype originated in a man aged 25 to 40 with type 1 diabetes. This chain's CDR3 is CASSEQGAGRGYTF. For the CDR3, the DNA is TGCGCCAGCAGCGAACAGGGGGCCGGGAGAGGCTACACCTTC.